These 17 T cell receptor beta chains originate from one sample sequenced in a study of graft-versus-host responses after intestinal transplantation listed by TCRdb under 2021. The time point label, as the study defines it: cells obtained before transplantation from donor or recipient. Library method: the immunoSEQ multiplex PCR assay. TCRdb stores this immuneACCESS table with in-frame sequences only. Part of the clones is absent; in the studies checked, under half of the shortfall reflects unresolved V genes, and no reason is known for the rest. This sample gives 95,000 to 150,000 clones in total; approximately 92% of them show up just once. The top ten constitute more than 0.1% of the sample. Antigens for these TCRs are unknown. Sequenced material: unstimulated CD4+ T cells sorted from spleen or lymph node cells, taken before intestinal transplant. The receptors were gathered from a human donor who received an intestinal transplant.

Only one count was recorded for this clone. The V gene is TRBV2, the J gene TRBJ2-7; D uncertain. V lost 7 bases and J 7 bases, leaving 20 bases between the germline ends. Germline-derived CDR1 and CDR2 are SNHLY and FYNNEI. The CDR3 is 14 amino acids. CDR3 coding DNA: TGTGCCAGCATGCAGACTCCGCCAATGTGGGAGCAGTACTTC. As protein: CASMQTPPMWEQYF.

This chain uses TRBV2 with TRBJ2-3; TRBD1 is a possible D gene (5 bases). Deletions cut 4 bases from V and 2 bases from J, with 7 bases between. The germline V gene has CDR1 SNHLY and CDR2 FYNNEI. The CDR3 has 13 residues. CDR3 nucleotides: TGTGCCAGCAGTGCACAGGCCACAGATACGCAGTATTTT. Protein sequence: CASSAQATDTQYF. The complete variable domain, with remaining parts taken from reference TRBV2 and TRBJ2-3, reads EPEVTQTPSHQVTQMGQEVILRCVPISNHLYFYWYRQILGQKVEFLVSFYNNEISEKSEIFDDQFSVERPDGSNFTLKIRSTKLEDSAMYFCASSAQATDTQYFGPGTRLTVL.

In this sample, this clone turned up once. CDR3 amino acids: CASSYQIVGHTQYF. Written as DNA, the CDR3 is TGTGCCAGCAGTTACCAAATAGTGGGTCATACGCAGTATTTT. V is TRBV6-5 and J is TRBJ2-3; no firm D call. Germline-derived CDR1 and CDR2 are MNHEY and SVGAGI. V was trimmed by 2 bases and J by 7 bases, leaving 13 bases between them. The CDR3 consists of 14 residues.

A single count supports this clone. The rearrangement uses TRBV6-1 and TRBJ1-1; the D is unclear. The CDR3 runs 13 residues. V dropped 10 bases and J dropped 1 base, with 13 bases sitting between them. In germline, CDR1 is MNHNS, CDR2 SASEGT. The DNA of the CDR3 is TGTGCCACCGGTGGTTGGAGGAACACTGAAGCTTTCTTT. This codes for CATGGWRNTEAFF.

The V and J genes are TRBV7-9 and TRBJ2-3; 9 positions agree with TRBD2. This CDR3 has 19 residues. The V gene end was trimmed by 2 bases and the J gene end by 8 bases; junction bases not matched to a gene: 20. Germline values: CDR1 SEHNR, CDR2 FQNEAQ (reference sequence). The CDR3 nucleotides read TGTGCCAGCAGCTTAATCAGCGGGAGGCCCCTCGGGGGGGCAGCTACGCAGTATTTT. Protein: CASSLISGRPLGGAATQYF.

This rearrangement joins TRBV12-5 to TRBJ1-2; D ambiguous. The CDR3 sequence is 15 residues long. Germline lookup yields CDR1 LGHNT and CDR2 FRNRAP. V was cut by 4 bases and J by 7 bases, with 19 bases left in between. This CDR3 reads CASGSGGSLSRGYTF. The CDR3 nucleotides are TGTGCTAGTGGTTCTGGAGGCAGTTTATCTCGTGGCTACACCTTC.

The chain employs TRBV28 and TRBJ1-1, with TRBD1 matching 9 bases. The junction had 4 bases not matched to a gene; V was cut back by 5 bases and J by 3 bases. Germline loops: CDR1 MDHEN, CDR2 SYDVKM. This CDR3 region has 14 residues. CDR3 residues: CASSKQGADTEAFF. The CDR3 DNA sequence: TGTGCCAGCAGTAAACAGGGGGCGGACACTGAAGCTTTCTTT.

This clone has a single count. The chain joins TRBV6-5 to TRBJ2-2, with D possibly matching TRBD2 (6 bases). The length of the CDR3 is 15 residues. Trimming cost V 5 bases and J 2 bases, with 12 bases left between them. The V gene's germline CDR1 is MNHEY and CDR2 SVGAGI. The CDR3, as DNA: TGTGCCAGCAGTAGGGGCGGGGCAAACACCGGGGAGCTGTTTTTT. Translated: CASSRGGANTGELFF.

V usage is TRBV2 and J usage is TRBJ1-4; TRBD1 matches at 10 bases. The germline gives CDR1 SNHLY, CDR2 FYNNEI. This CDR3 is built from 15 residues. Trimming at V came to 6 bases and at J to 8 bases, leaving 9 bases not matched to a gene. The CDR3 is CASSKGGTGEEKLFF. CDR3 nucleotides: TGTGCCAGCAGCAAGGGGGGGACAGGGGAGGAAAAACTGTTTTTT.

The chain links TRBV5-8 to TRBJ1-2; D remains ambiguous. CDR3 length: 15 residues. CDR1 is SGHTS and CDR2 is YDEGEE in the germline V gene. The V gene lost 1 base and the J gene lost 1 base, with 11 bases spanning the gap. Here the CDR3 DNA reads TGTGCCAGCAGCTTGCGCCAGTTCCTTAACTATGGCTACACCTTC. Its protein is CASSLRQFLNYGYTF.

The CDR3 DNA is TGTGCCAGCAGCCTGGGACGGAACTCCTACAATGAGCAGTTCTTC. It codes for CASSLGRNSYNEQFF. The rearrangement uses TRBV2 and TRBJ2-1; the D call may be TRBD1 or TRBD2 (5 bases each). The CDR3 totals 15 residues. Trimming left V 6 bases short and J 0 bases short, with 12 bases between. Germline V gives CDR1 SNHLY, CDR2 FYNNEI.

The chain carries TRBV6-5 and TRBJ2-7; a weak D match, TRBD1 (5 bases). The CDR3 is 11 amino acids. CDR1 and CDR2 (germline): MNHEY, SVGAGI. Trimming took 5 bases from V and 6 from J, leaving 8 bases between them. The chain's CDR3 is CASSGHSEQYF. In DNA, the CDR3 is TGTGCCAGCAGTGGACATAGCGAGCAGTACTTC.

The chain has TRBV15 and TRBJ2-1; 7 positions agree with TRBD2. Looked up from germline, CDR1 is LNHNV and CDR2 is YYDKDF (reference sequence). V lost 3 bases, J lost 7 bases, and 9 bases stayed unmatched. The CDR3 contains 15 residues. The CDR3 region has the DNA TGTGCCACCAGCAGGGGTTGGGGGGAGGGAAATGAGCAGTTCTTC. Its translation is CATSRGWGEGNEQFF.

The V call is TRBV7-2, the J call TRBJ2-3; a weak D match, TRBD2 (6 bases). Germline assignment: CDR1 SGHTA and CDR2 FQGNSA. This CDR3 spans 19 amino acids. Between the trimmed V and J ends, which lost 5 bases and 2 bases, there was a span of 26 bases. CDR3 residues: CASSLSGQGGTKHTDTQYF. DNA of the CDR3: TGTGCCAGCAGCCTCAGCGGGCAGGGAGGAACGAAACACACAGATACGCAGTATTTT.

The gene calls are TRBV11-2 and TRBJ1-1; 9 bases are shared with TRBD1. Per germline, CDR1 SGHAT and CDR2 FQNNGV. Trimming at V came to 5 bases and at J to 6 bases, leaving 10 bases not matched to a gene. This CDR3 contains 15 residues. CDR3 in amino acids: CASSLRKTGGPEAFF. CDR3 coding DNA: TGTGCCAGCAGCCTACGGAAGACAGGGGGACCTGAAGCTTTCTTT.

The gene calls are TRBV5-8 and TRBJ1-2; D possibly corresponds to TRBD1 (5 bases). V was trimmed by 0 bases and J by 9 bases, leaving 18 bases between them. The CDR3 length is 15 residues. Germline V gives CDR1 SGHTS, CDR2 YDEGEE. The CDR3 DNA sequence: TGTGCCAGCAGCTTGGGGGGGTTAAGAAGGGGCCGCTACACCTTC. It specifies CASSLGGLRRGRYTF.

This sequence joins TRBV11-2 and TRBJ2-7; D is unresolved. V lost 5 bases, J lost 6 bases, and 8 bases lay in between. The CDR3 sequence is 11 residues long. In germline, CDR1 is SGHAT, CDR2 FQNNGV. This chain's CDR3 is CASSTGREQYF. Written as DNA, the CDR3 is TGTGCCAGCAGCACTGGGCGCGAGCAGTACTTC.